This is a list of T cell receptor beta chains from one sample in a study of cytomegalovirus exposure and HLA in healthy donors. The method was immunoSEQ multiplex PCR; TCRdb's version includes in-frame clones alone and lacks a portion of them. The table includes 150,000 to 250,000 clones, 82% detected once. Sequenced input: PBMCs. These receptors were collected from a woman between 50 and 59 years old in good health and CMV-seropositive. Each CDR3 is given with its conserved first and last residue. The D gene is left open where the match is weak. Part of the rows lack a size; the others show once, few, many or a class for expanded clones.

TRBD1,TRBV6-5,TRBJ2-5,NA,TGTGCCAGCAGTGCGACAGGGGAAGGGGAGCAGTACTTC,CASSATGEGEQYF
TRBD1,TRBV19,TRBJ2-1,NA,TGTGCCAGTAGTATAGCCCTCCAACAGGGGGAATACAATGAGCAGTTCTTC,CASSIALQQGEYNEQFF
TRBD2,TRBV27,TRBJ2-3,NA,TGTGCCAGCAGTGGGTGGGGGACTAGGCGCACAGATACGCAGTATTTT,CASSGWGTRRTDTQYF
NA,TRBV7-2,TRBJ1-6,NA,TGTGCCAGCAGCCAGGGCAGGGGCGGTTCACCCCTCCACTTT,CASSQGRGGSPLHF
TRBD2,TRBV11-2,TRBJ2-1,NA,TGTGCCAGCAGCTTAGGCGCTAGCGGGAGAGGGGAGCAGTTCTTC,CASSLGASGRGEQFF
TRBD1,TRBV7-8,TRBJ2-7,NA,TGTGCCAGCAGCTTAAGGGACAGAGGCCTCTACGAGCAGTACTTC,CASSLRDRGLYEQYF
TRBD2,TRBV11-2,TRBJ2-3,few,TGTGCCAGCAGCTTAGGGTTTAGCGGGGTTAGCACAGATACGCAGTATTTT,CASSLGFSGVSTDTQYF
NA,TRBV27,TRBJ2-1,once,TGTGCCAGCCGATTGCGGGCCAATGAGCAGTTCTTC,CASRLRANEQFF
NA,TRBV9,TRBJ2-1,NA,TGTGCCAGCAGCGGAGAAGGAGGCTCCTACAATGAGCAGTTCTTC,CASSGEGGSYNEQFF
NA,TRBV6-5,TRBJ2-7,NA,TGTGCCAGCAGTTACTCTGCCAGGGTTGACTACGAGCAGTACTTC,CASSYSARVDYEQYF
NA,TRBV18,TRBJ1-3,NA,TGTGCCAGCTCACCACTAAGGAGGGATGCGGGAAACACCATATATTTT,CASSPLRRDAGNTIYF
NA,TRBV7-2,TRBJ1-2,NA,TGTGCCAGCAGCTTAGAGCTAAACTATGGCTACACCTTC,CASSLELNYGYTF
TRBD2,TRBV5-1,TRBJ2-5,NA,TGCGCCAGCAGCTCAGCTAGCGGGGGGGCCTTGGAGACCCAGTACTTC,CASSSASGGALETQYF
NA,TRBV6-6,TRBJ1-5,NA,TGTGCCAGCTGTAGGGAGAATCAGCCCCAGCATTTT,CASCRENQPQHF
NA,TRBV30,TRBJ1-3,few,TGTGCCTCAGAACAGGACTCTGGAAACACCATATATTTT,CASEQDSGNTIYF
NA,TRBV18,TRBJ2-5,NA,TGTGCCAGCTCACCACAGCGGGTCTCGTACCAAGAGACCCAGTACTTC,CASSPQRVSYQETQYF
NA,TRBV18,TRBJ1-5,NA,TGTGCCAGCTCACCCGGGAGGGTTAGCAATCAGCCCCAGCATTTT,CASSPGRVSNQPQHF
NA,TRBV7-9,TRBJ1-1,NA,TGTGCCAGCAGCTTATCTCAGTCCAGTATCCCTGAAGCTTTCTTT,CASSLSQSSIPEAFF
TRBD1,TRBV6-6,TRBJ1-4,few,TGTGCCAGCAGTTCGCCGGGACAGATTAATGAAAAACTGTTTTTT,CASSSPGQINEKLFF
NA,TRBV29-1,TRBJ1-4,few,TGCAGCGTTGAGGACAGATATAATGAAAAACTGTTTTTT,CSVEDRYNEKLFF
NA,TRBV5-6,TRBJ1-1,NA,TGTGCCAGCAGCCCACTCGGGGAGGCGGTGGACACTGAAGCTTTCTTT,CASSPLGEAVDTEAFF
NA,TRBV2,TRBJ1-2,NA,TGTGCCAGCACCGAAACTGGTCTAGCCGCCTGCTTC,CASTETGLAACF
NA,TRBV10-3,TRBJ2-7,NA,TGTGCCATCTCGAGACAGTCCTCGGAGCAGTACTTC,CAISRQSSEQYF
NA,TRBV6-6,TRBJ1-1,few,TGTGCCAGCAGTTATACCACAGGGCTGGGCACTGAAGCTTTCTTT,CASSYTTGLGTEAFF
NA,TRBV6-6,TRBJ1-2,NA,TGTGCCAGCAGTCCCAGGACAGCTAGCTATGGCTACACCTTC,CASSPRTASYGYTF